The source of this TCR beta chain is a study of blood T cell repertoires in COVID-19. Across the study: Acute-phase and convalescent COVID-19 samples originated in the United States, Italy and Spain. From T cells, B-cell-depleted T cells, or PBMCs came the material, which was cDNA or gDNA.

Data came from immunoSEQ multiplex PCR; TCRdb stores just in-frame clones and leaves some out. The sample holds about 59,000 clones, over 75% seen once. The table lists this clone with a count of one. Sequenced material: peripheral blood. The clonotype was recovered from a man aged 55-75 years with active or convalescent COVID-19.

For the CDR3, the DNA is TGTGCCAGCAGTTTACTGCTAACGAACACCGGGGAGCTGTTTTTT. Encoded protein: CASSLLLTNTGELFF. This sequence joins TRBV27 and TRBJ2-2; the D is unclear. The CDR3 is 15 amino acids. V lost 2 bases to trimming and J lost 0 bases, with 7 bases between them. Germline values: CDR1 MNHEY, CDR2 SMNVEV (reference sequence).